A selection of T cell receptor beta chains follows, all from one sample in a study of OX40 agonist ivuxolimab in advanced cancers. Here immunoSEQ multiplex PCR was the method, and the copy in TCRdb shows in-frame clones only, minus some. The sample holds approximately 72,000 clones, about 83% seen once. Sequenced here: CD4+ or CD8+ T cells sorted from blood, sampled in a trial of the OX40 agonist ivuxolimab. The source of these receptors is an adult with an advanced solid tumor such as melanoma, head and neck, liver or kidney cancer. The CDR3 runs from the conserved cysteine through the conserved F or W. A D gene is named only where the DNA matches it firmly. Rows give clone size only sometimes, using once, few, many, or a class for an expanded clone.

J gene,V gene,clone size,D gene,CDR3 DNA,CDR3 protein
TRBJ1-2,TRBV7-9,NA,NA,TGTGCCAGCAGCTTATCCGGGACGCGGGGGTATGGCTACACCTTC,CASSLSGTRGYGYTF
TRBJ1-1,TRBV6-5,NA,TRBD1,TGTGCCAGCATCAACGACAGGGGCGGAACTGAAGCTTTCTTT,CASINDRGGTEAFF
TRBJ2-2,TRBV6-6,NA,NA,TGTGCCAGCACCAGGGGAGGACCCGGGGAGCTGTTTTTT,CASTRGGPGELFF
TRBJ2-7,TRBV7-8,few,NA,TGTGCCAGCAGCTTCACCCACCCCGGGCAGAGTAGCGAGCAGTACTTC,CASSFTHPGQSSEQYF
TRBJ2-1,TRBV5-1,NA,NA,TGCGCCAGCAGCGTATACAATGAGCAGTTCTTC,CASSVYNEQFF
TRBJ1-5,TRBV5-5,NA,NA,TGTGCCAGCAGCTTGGTCCAGGGGCTTCAGCCCCAGCATTTT,CASSLVQGLQPQHF
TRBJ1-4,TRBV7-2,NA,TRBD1,TGTGCCAGCAGCTTAAAGAGACAGGGTCGGGATTTAAGTGAAAAACTGTTTTTT,CASSLKRQGRDLSEKLFF
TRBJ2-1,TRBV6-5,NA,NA,TGTGCCAGCAGGGTTGGGAGGTACAATGAGCAGTTCTTC,CASRVGRYNEQFF
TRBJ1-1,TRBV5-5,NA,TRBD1,TGTGCCAGCAGCGGGACAGGGAAGTCTGAAGCTTTCTTT,CASSGTGKSEAFF
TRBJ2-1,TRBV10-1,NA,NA,TGCGCCAGCAGCGGAGGGAATGAGCAGTTCTTC,CASSGGNEQFF
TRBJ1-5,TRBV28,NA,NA,TGTGCCAGCAGTTACGAACGACAGGTTTATAGCAATCAGCCCCAGCATTTT,CASSYERQVYSNQPQHF
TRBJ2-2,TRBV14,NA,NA,TGTGCCAGCAGCACGAGTTGGCCAACGAACACCGGGGAGCTGTTTTTT,CASSTSWPTNTGELFF
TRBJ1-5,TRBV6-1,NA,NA,TGTGCCAGCAGTGAGCAGGGGCAGCGAGGGAATCAGCCCCAGCATTTT,CASSEQGQRGNQPQHF
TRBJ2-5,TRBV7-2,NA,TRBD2,TGTGCCAGCAGTTGGAGCGGGGCAGAGACCCAGTACTTC,CASSWSGAETQYF
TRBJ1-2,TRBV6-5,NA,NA,TGTGCCAGCTACCCGGGACGAAGCTATGGCTACACCTTC,CASYPGRSYGYTF
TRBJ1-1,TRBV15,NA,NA,TGTGCCACCAGCAGAGATACAGGTAGAGCTGAAGCTTTCTTT,CATSRDTGRAEAFF
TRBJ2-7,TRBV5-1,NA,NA,TGCGCCAGCAGCCGTTTAGAGTGGCAGTACTTC,CASSRLEWQYF
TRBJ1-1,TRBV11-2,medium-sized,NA,TGTGCCAGCAGCTTTGGGGACGGAACTGAAGCTTTCTTT,CASSFGDGTEAFF
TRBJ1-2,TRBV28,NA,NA,TGTGCCAGCAGAAGGTCTAACTATGGCTACACCTTC,CASRRSNYGYTF
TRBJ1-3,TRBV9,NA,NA,TGTGCCAGCAGCGTAGGAGTTTCTGGAAACACCATATATTTT,CASSVGVSGNTIYF
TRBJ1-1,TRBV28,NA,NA,TGTGCCAGCAGTTTTGGGCAGGGGCGCGAGGATACTGAAGCTTTCTTT,CASSFGQGREDTEAFF
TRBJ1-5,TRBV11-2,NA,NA,TGTGCCAGCAGACGGGCCGGGGGGAATCAGCCCCAGCATTTT,CASRRAGGNQPQHF
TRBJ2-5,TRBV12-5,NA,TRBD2,TGTGCTAGTGGTTCCAGCGGGGGATCCCAAGAGACCCAGTACTTC,CASGSSGGSQETQYF
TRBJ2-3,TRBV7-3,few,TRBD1,TGTGCCAGCAGCTTAAGGGAGACAGGGGGCGCAGATACGCAGTATTTT,CASSLRETGGADTQYF